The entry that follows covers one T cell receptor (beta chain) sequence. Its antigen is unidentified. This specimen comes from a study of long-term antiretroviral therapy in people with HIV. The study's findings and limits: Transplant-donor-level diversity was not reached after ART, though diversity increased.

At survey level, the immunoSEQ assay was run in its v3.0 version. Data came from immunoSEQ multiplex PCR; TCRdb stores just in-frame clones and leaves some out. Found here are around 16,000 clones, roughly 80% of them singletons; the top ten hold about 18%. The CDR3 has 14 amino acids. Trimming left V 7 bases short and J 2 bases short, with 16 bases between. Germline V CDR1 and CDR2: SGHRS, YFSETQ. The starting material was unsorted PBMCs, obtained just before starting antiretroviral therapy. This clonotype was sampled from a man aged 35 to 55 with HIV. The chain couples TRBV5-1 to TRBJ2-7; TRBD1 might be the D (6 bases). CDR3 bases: TGCGCCAGCCGATTAACAGGGACGACCTACGAGCAGTACTTC. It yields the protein CASRLTGTTYEQYF.